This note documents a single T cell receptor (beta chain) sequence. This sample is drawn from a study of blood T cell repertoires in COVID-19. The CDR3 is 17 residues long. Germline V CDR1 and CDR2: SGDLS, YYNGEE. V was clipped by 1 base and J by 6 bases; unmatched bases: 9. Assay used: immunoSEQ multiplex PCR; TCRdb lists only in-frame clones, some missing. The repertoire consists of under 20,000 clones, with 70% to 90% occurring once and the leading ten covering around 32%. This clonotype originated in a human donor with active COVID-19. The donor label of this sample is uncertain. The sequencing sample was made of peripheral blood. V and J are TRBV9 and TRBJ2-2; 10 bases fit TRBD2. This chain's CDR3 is CASSVPTSGGVAGELFF. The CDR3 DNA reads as TGTGCCAGCAGCGTACCGACGAGCGGGGGGGTTGCCGGGGAGCTGTTTTTT.